This T cell receptor beta chain was sequenced during a study of T-cell reconstitution after alpha-beta-depleted transplantation in children. This clonotype turned up a few times. A read error may produce the germline difference seen at one junction end. The CDR3 is 12 residues long. The library targeted TCRbeta and was prepared with unique molecular identifiers. TCRdb fed the PCR reads into MiXCR, producing one record per CDR3 protein. Counted here are over 45,000 distinct CDR3 sequences, 40% to 45% occurring once; the ten biggest clones make up roughly 98%. The chain links TRBV6-7 to TRBJ2-1; TRBD1 agrees at 11 bases. TRBV6-7 is treated as an ORF (open reading frame) with a function not yet certain. The source was PBMCs, mostly from graft donor cells, collected 360 days after TCRalphabeta/CD19-depleted stem cell transplant. This clonotype originated in a male patient younger than 18 who had a stem cell transplant for acute lymphoblastic leukemia, so the T cells may come from the graft donor. CDR3 nucleotides: TGTGCCAGCAGTCAGAGGGGGACAGGGGGGCTCTTC. It is translated as CASSQRGTGGLF.